One sample yielded the 20 T cell receptor beta chains listed below, sequenced in a study of OX40 agonist ivuxolimab in advanced cancers. Produced via immunoSEQ multiplex PCR; TCRdb's table is partial and in-frame only. The table has approximately 60,000 clones, more than 80% seen once. Sequences were derived from CD4+ or CD8+ T cells sorted from blood, sampled in a trial of the OX40 agonist ivuxolimab. The receptors here all came from an adult with an advanced solid tumor such as melanoma, head and neck, liver or kidney cancer.

CDR3 in DNA: TGTGCCAGCGGGACGGTGGGTCGGTTAGGGTACTTC. Translation: CASGTVGRLGYF. The rearrangement links TRBV5-8 to TRBJ2-4; D may correspond to TRBD1 or TRBD2 (5 bases each). V shed 7 bases and J shed 15 bases, with 20 bases lying between them. From germline, CDR1 is SGHTS and CDR2 YDEGEE. The CDR3 is 12 amino acids.

This chain joins TRBV5-5 and TRBJ2-1, with D unresolved. Germline loops: CDR1 SGHKS, CDR2 YYEKEE (reference sequence). V was shortened by 0 bases and J by 0 bases, with 10 bases between the two germline ends. The CDR3 is 16 residues long. The CDR3, as DNA: TGTGCCAGCAGCTTGGGTGACGTTTACTCCTACAATGAGCAGTTCTTC. It is translated as CASSLGDVYSYNEQFF.

The chain combines TRBV11-2 with TRBJ2-1; unclear D gene. Germline V CDR1 and CDR2: SGHAT, FQNNGV. The CDR3 covers 14 residues. V lost 2 bases to trimming and J lost 0 bases, with 5 bases between them. The CDR3 is CASSLRGSYNEQFF. In DNA form, the CDR3 reads TGTGCCAGCAGCTTACGCGGCTCCTACAATGAGCAGTTCTTC.

The rearrangement uses TRBV11-2 and TRBJ1-1; weak D call: TRBD1 (5 bases). With 1 base removed from V and 3 bases from J, the gap between germline ends came to 24 bases. The CDR3 sequence is 19 residues long. Germline loops: CDR1 SGHAT, CDR2 FQNNGV. CDR3 sequence (DNA): TGTGCCAGCAGCTTAGCGGTGTTGGGGGGTCGTATGGTTGACACTGAAGCTTTCTTT. It yields the protein CASSLAVLGGRMVDTEAFF.

The rearrangement uses TRBV7-2 and TRBJ1-6, with D tentatively TRBD1 (5 bases). Germline V gene sequence: CDR1 SGHTA, CDR2 FQGNSA. The V and J ends lost 5 bases and 9 bases respectively, with 17 bases between them. The CDR3 is 15 residues long. The DNA of the CDR3 is TGTGCCAGCAGCCTCGAGACAGTACTGAGTTCACCCCTCCACTTT. Translation: CASSLETVLSSPLHF.

V and J are TRBV5-1 and TRBJ2-3; 12 nucleotides agree with TRBD2. The CDR3 runs 18 residues. The germline CDR1 and CDR2 sequences are SGHRS and YFSETQ. Unmatched junction bases numbered 11, after V lost 2 bases and J lost 4 bases. The CDR3 is CASSFVTSGSLGADTQYF. CDR3 bases: TGCGCCAGCAGCTTCGTGACTAGCGGGAGTTTGGGGGCAGATACGCAGTATTTT.

This chain connects TRBV11-2 to TRBJ2-2; maybe TRBD2 (6 bases). Germline-derived CDR1 and CDR2 are SGHAT and FQNNGV. V was shortened by 5 bases and J by 8 bases, with 18 bases between the two germline ends. This CDR3 has 15 residues. The CDR3 loop is CASSRTPRELGELFF. CDR3 sequence (DNA): TGTGCCAGCAGCCGCACCCCCCGGGAGCTAGGGGAGCTGTTTTTT.

This chain joins TRBV4-1 and TRBJ1-4; TRBD1 matches 9 bases. Trimming cost V 6 bases and J 7 bases; bases outside gene matches: 6. CDR3 size: 14 residues. Germline V gene sequence: CDR1 MGHRA, CDR2 YSYEKL. Here the CDR3 reads CASSPGTGREKLFF. CDR3 in DNA: TGCGCCAGCAGTCCCGGGACAGGGCGTGAAAAACTGTTTTTT.

Concerning this clone: In this CDR3 the conserved last residue, phenylalanine or tryptophan, is missing, so a read error is likely. The DNA is omitted, as the CDR3 cannot be located on it reliably, and the CDR3 follows TCRdb's listing. The chain couples TRBV11-2 to TRBJ2-3; TRBD2 is the table's D call and was not checked against the DNA. Including both end residues, the CDR3 is 15 amino acids long. Germline CDR1 SGHAT, CDR2 FQNNGV. CDR3 sequence: CASSLGWGDPGLEFI.

This sequence joins TRBV19 and TRBJ1-2; D gene unclear. V lost 5 bases to trimming and J lost 4 bases, with 20 bases between them. Germline CDR1 is LNHDA and CDR2 is SQIVND (reference sequence). CDR3 size: 16 residues. The DNA of the CDR3 is TGTGCCAGTAGTCCCGCCAGCGCGGCACCTGTCTATGGCTACACCTTC. Translation gives CASSPASAAPVYGYTF. The full variable domain, in which reference TRBV19 and TRBJ1-2 provide the parts outside the CDR3, is DGGITQSPKYLFRKEGQNVTLSCEQNLNHDAMYWYRQDPGQGLRLIYYSQIVNDFQKGDIAEGYSVSREKKESFPLTVTSAQKNPTAFYLCASSPASAAPVYGYTFGSGTRLTVV.

The genes are TRBV6-1 and TRBJ2-7; unclear D gene. Germline V gene lookup returns CDR1 MNHNS and CDR2 SASEGT. The V gene lost 2 bases and the J gene lost 6 bases, with 8 bases spanning the gap. The CDR3 sequence is 12 residues long. The CDR3 DNA sequence: TGTGCCAGCAGTGAACTCTCGGGCGAGCAGTACTTC. Residues: CASSELSGEQYF.

The V call is TRBV7-3, the J call TRBJ2-1; possible D gene TRBD1, 5 bases. Trimming pared 1 base from V and 7 bases from J, leaving 11 bases between. CDR3 length: 14 residues. CDR1 SGHTA and CDR2 FQGTGA come from the germline V gene. The CDR3 DNA sequence: TGTGCCAGCAGCTTAAAGGGGTTTCAGAATGAGCAGTTCTTC. This codes for CASSLKGFQNEQFF.

J is TRBJ1-1 and V is TRBV6-1, with no clear D. Germline CDR1 reads MNHNS; CDR2 reads SASEGT. The CDR3 is 12 amino acids. V was shortened by 5 bases and J by 0 bases, with 4 bases between the two germline ends. CDR3 loop: CASSTVNTEAFF. The DNA of the CDR3 is TGTGCCAGCAGTACAGTGAACACTGAAGCTTTCTTT.

The chain combines TRBV19 with TRBJ1-5, with D hard to call. This CDR3 is built from 14 residues. Deletions cut 5 bases from V and 5 bases from J, with 13 bases between. Germline V lookup: CDR1 LNHDA, CDR2 SQIVND (reference sequence). The CDR3: CASSPRVPYQPQHF. The CDR3 nucleotides read TGTGCCAGTAGTCCCCGGGTGCCCTATCAGCCCCAGCATTTT. The full variable domain, rest sourced from reference TRBV19 and TRBJ1-5, is DGGITQSPKYLFRKEGQNVTLSCEQNLNHDAMYWYRQDPGQGLRLIYYSQIVNDFQKGDIAEGYSVSREKKESFPLTVTSAQKNPTAFYLCASSPRVPYQPQHFGDGTRLSIL.

The chain links TRBV5-4 to TRBJ2-2, with TRBD2 matching 10 bases. With 4 bases clipped from V and 1 base from J, the junction kept 4 bases outside the gene matches. CDR3 size: 16 residues. The germline V gene has CDR1 SGHNT and CDR2 YYREEE (reference sequence). This CDR3 is CASSPPSGRNTGELFF. The CDR3 DNA reads as TGTGCCAGCAGCCCCCCTAGCGGGAGGAACACCGGGGAGCTGTTTTTT.

The CDR3 loop reads CASSLVVGTNYGYTF. CDR3 sequence (DNA): TGCGCCAGCAGCTTGGTGGTCGGAACTAACTATGGCTACACCTTC. The chain joins TRBV5-1 to TRBJ1-2, with D unresolved. V was pared by 0 bases and J by 0 bases, with 9 bases between. Germline CDR1 is SGHRS and CDR2 is YFSETQ. There are 15 residues in the CDR3.

The rearrangement joins TRBV19 to TRBJ2-1; D possibly uses TRBD1 or TRBD2 (6 bases each). Trimming stripped 6 bases from V and 6 bases from J, with 21 bases between. CDR1 is LNHDA, CDR2 SQIVND, per germline (reference sequence). The length of the CDR3 is 16 residues. CDR3 amino acids: CASRRGGTLAFNEQFF. In DNA, the CDR3 is TGTGCCAGTAGAAGAGGCGGGACATTGGCCTTCAATGAGCAGTTCTTC.

V gene TRBV6-5 combines with J gene TRBJ2-7, with D perhaps matching TRBD1 or TRBD2 (5 bases each). V was shortened by 6 bases and J by 1 base, with 16 bases between the two germline ends. CDR3 length equals 15 residues. From germline, CDR1 is MNHEY and CDR2 SVGAGI. CDR3 loop: CASSGSGTESYEQYF. The CDR3 coding sequence is TGTGCCAGCAGCGGGTCCGGGACGGAATCCTACGAGCAGTACTTC.

J is TRBJ2-3 and V is TRBV5-1; 12 nucleotides agree with TRBD2. Germline assignment: CDR1 SGHRS and CDR2 YFSETQ. This CDR3 spans 16 amino acids. V trimming: 0 bases; J trimming: 6 bases; junction bases outside the gene matches: 5. The CDR3 here is CASSLATSGRLDTQYF. CDR3 nucleotides: TGCGCCAGCAGCTTGGCGACTAGCGGGAGATTGGATACGCAGTATTTT.

This chain connects TRBV2 to TRBJ2-1; the match to TRBD2 covers 7 bases. V gave up 7 bases and J gave up 5 bases; unmatched junction bases: 5. The germline gives CDR1 SNHLY, CDR2 FYNNEI. CDR3 size: 13 residues. Here the CDR3 reads CASTGLRDNEQFF. DNA for the CDR3: TGTGCCAGCACGGGACTAAGAGACAATGAGCAGTTCTTC.